A single sample gave rise to the 5 T cell receptor beta chains below, sequenced in a study of CD8+ T cells in alopecia areata. RNA extraction was followed by reverse transcription into cDNA, which acted as the sequencing template. Here immunoSEQ multiplex PCR was the method, and the copy in TCRdb shows in-frame clones only, minus some. The data show some 130,000 clones, approximately 58% seen once. The input for sequencing was CD4+ T cells sorted from blood, taken at week 0. These receptor sequences come from a human donor with alopecia areata.

This sequence joins TRBV7-2 and TRBJ2-5, with 9 bases fitting TRBD2. The CDR3 spans 17 residues. Germline V gene data show CDR1 as SGHTA and CDR2 as FQGNSA. Trimming removed 1 base from V and 7 bases from J; junction bases left unmatched: 13. The CDR3 DNA sequence: TGTGCCAGCAGCTTAGGTCCTAGCGGGATGGGCTCGGGGACCCAGTACTTC. Its translation: CASSLGPSGMGSGTQYF.

This clone was detected a few times. This sequence joins TRBV21-1 and TRBJ2-5; the table assigns TRBD1, which was not confirmed against the DNA. TRBV21-1 is assigned pseudogene status. The CDR3 spans 14 residues. The CDR3 region is CASSKEGRQETQYF. Here the CDR3 DNA reads TGTGCCAGCAGCAAAGAAGGCAGGCAAGAGACCCAGTACTTC.

The chain combines TRBV14 with TRBJ2-6; possibly TRBD1 for D (5 bases). With 6 bases removed from V and 0 bases from J, the gap between germline ends came to 6 bases. Germline-derived CDR1 and CDR2 are SGHDN and FVKESK. CDR3 length: 14 amino acids. The CDR3 DNA reads TGTGCCAGCAGGACAGACTCTGGGGCCAACGTCCTGACTTTC. Encoded protein: CASRTDSGANVLTF.

This clone occurred a few times. The chain uses TRBV5-1 and TRBJ2-3; weak D call: TRBD2 (5 bases). This CDR3 has 18 amino acids. Trimming took 2 bases from V and 2 from J, leaving 21 bases between them. CDR1 is SGHRS, CDR2 YFSETQ, per germline. CDR3 loop: CASSLKALGAVITDTQYF. The CDR3 coding sequence is TGCGCCAGCAGCTTAAAGGCCCTCGGAGCGGTGATCACAGATACGCAGTATTTT.

The chain couples TRBV5-4 to TRBJ2-1; D gene unclear. The CDR3 extends over 16 amino acids. The V gene lost 0 bases and the J gene lost 0 bases, with 10 bases spanning the gap. Germline-derived CDR1 and CDR2 are SGHNT and YYREEE (reference sequence). This CDR3 is CASSLGQASSYNEQFF. DNA for the CDR3: TGTGCCAGCAGCTTGGGGCAGGCTAGCTCCTACAATGAGCAGTTCTTC.